Each of the 22 T cell receptor beta chains below was sequenced from the same sample in a study of blood T cell repertoires in COVID-19. TCRdb keeps only in-frame clones here, not all; method: immunoSEQ multiplex PCR. The sample lists about 8,800 clones, about 85% occurring once. Sequencing was done on a sample of peripheral blood. The receptors originated from a human donor in a cohort sampled during active COVID-19.

This clone has a handful of counts. V and J are TRBV9 and TRBJ2-7, with D possibly being TRBD2 (6 bases). This CDR3 comprises 13 residues. CDR1 SGDLS and CDR2 YYNGEE come from the germline V gene. V was clipped by 7 bases and J by 0 bases, with 11 bases between them. This chain's CDR3 is CASGGESSYEQYF. CDR3 DNA sequence: TGTGCCAGCGGCGGGGAGAGCTCCTACGAGCAGTACTTC.

The chain combines TRBV6-5 with TRBJ1-1; D is undetermined. Trimming removed 10 bases from V and 6 bases from J, with 15 bases in between. Per the germline V gene, CDR1 is MNHEY and CDR2 is SVGAGI. CDR3 size: 12 residues. CDR3 DNA sequence: TGTGCCACCCAACCTACGGAGGCTGAAGCTTTCTTT. It translates to CATQPTEAEAFF.

The chain is built from TRBV6-5 and TRBJ1-5, with D perhaps matching TRBD1 (6 bases). Germline V gene sequence: CDR1 MNHEY, CDR2 SVGAGI. CDR3 size: 13 residues. Trimming shortened V by 6 bases and J by 4 bases, and 10 bases separated the two germline ends. CDR3: CASSGQQNQPQHF. CDR3 coding DNA: TGTGCCAGCAGCGGACAGCAAAATCAGCCCCAGCATTTT.

V is TRBV6-2 or TRBV6-3 and J is TRBJ2-2, with a weak D call TRBD2 (6 bases). Germline V lookup: CDR1 MNHEY, CDR2 SVGEGT. The germline V and J ends were trimmed by 5 bases and 5 bases, with 18 bases remaining between them. The CDR3 has 16 residues. Here the CDR3 DNA reads TGTGCCAGCAGTCTTCCGGGAGCGGGTGGAACCGGGGAGCTGTTTTTT. This codes for CASSLPGAGGTGELFF.

The sample holds a few counts of this clone. The chain has TRBV7-6 and TRBJ2-7; the D is unclear. The germline V gene encodes CDR1 SGHVS and CDR2 FNYEAQ. The CDR3 consists of 13 residues. V lost 1 base and J 2 bases, leaving 6 bases between the germline ends. In DNA form, the CDR3 reads TGTGCCAGCAGCTTAGAACTGGCCTACGAGCAGTACTTC. Its protein product is CASSLELAYEQYF.

The chain has TRBV6-5 and TRBJ2-7; D remains ambiguous. Germline-derived CDR1 and CDR2 are MNHEY and SVGAGI. The CDR3 is 14 amino acids. V was clipped by 5 bases and J by 0 bases, with 11 bases between them. CDR3 protein: CASSNRVPSYEQYF. CDR3 nucleotides: TGTGCCAGCAGTAACCGCGTGCCCTCCTACGAGCAGTACTTC.

The chain is built from TRBV6-6 and TRBJ1-4; D ambiguous. The CDR3 is 15 amino acids. Per the germline V gene, CDR1 is MNHNY and CDR2 is SVGAGI (reference sequence). V lost 5 bases, J lost 8 bases, and 18 bases lay in between. The CDR3, as DNA: TGTGCCAGCAGTCCTACCGTGAGGGCCGGAGAAAAACTGTTTTTT. As protein: CASSPTVRAGEKLFF.

The chain uses TRBV2 and TRBJ2-1, with TRBD2 matching 12 bases. The CDR3 is 12 residues long. J was trimmed by 15 bases and V by 4 bases; bases with no gene match: 4. Germline loops: CDR1 SNHLY, CDR2 FYNNEI. CDR3 coding DNA: TGTGCCAGCAGTGGCCAGACTAGCGGGGGGTTCTTC. This sequence encodes CASSGQTSGGFF.

The rearrangement uses TRBV3-1 (or the pseudogene TRBV3-2) and TRBJ1-1; no clear D gene. There are 16 residues in the CDR3. Trimming stripped 1 base from V and 0 bases from J, with 12 bases between. Germline V lookup: CDR1 LGHDT, CDR2 YNNKEL (reference sequence). For the CDR3, the DNA is TGTGCCAGCAGCCAAGCATTGCTGAGCTTGAACACTGAAGCTTTCTTT. It yields the protein CASSQALLSLNTEAFF.

The rearrangement uses TRBV2 and TRBJ2-5; 15 bases line up with TRBD2. The CDR3 is made up of 16 amino acids. V trimming: 5 bases; J trimming: 1 base; junction bases outside the gene matches: 2. Germline lookup yields CDR1 SNHLY and CDR2 FYNNEI. The CDR3 loop is CASSRGLAGGQETQYF. CDR3 in DNA: TGTGCCAGCAGTCGGGGACTAGCGGGGGGCCAAGAGACCCAGTACTTC.

The chain carries TRBV12-2 and TRBJ2-6; the table's TRBD1 call for D was not verified on the DNA. TRBV12-2 is a pseudogene segment. This CDR3 is built from 20 residues. This CDR3 reads CASRLGGRDRVISGANVLTF. The CDR3 bases are TGTGCAAGTCGCTTAGGGGGGCGTGACAGGGTTATCTCTGGGGCCAACGTCCTGACTTTC.

The J gene is TRBJ1-2, the V gene TRBV6-2 or TRBV6-3; D uncertain. The CDR3 has 17 residues. Germline V gene lookup returns CDR1 MNHEY and CDR2 SVGEGT. The V end was cut by 6 bases, the J end by 3 bases, with 23 bases between. In DNA, the CDR3 is TGTGCCAGCAGCAAGACGCCCCTCATTAAAGGAGACTATGGCTACACCTTC. Protein: CASSKTPLIKGDYGYTF.

The V call is TRBV4-1, the J call TRBJ1-2; the match to TRBD1 covers 9 bases. This CDR3 has 15 residues. The J segment lost 5 bases and the V segment lost 0 bases, leaving 4 bases of the junction unmatched. Germline CDR1 MGHRA, CDR2 YSYEKL. The CDR3 region has the DNA TGCGCCAGCAGCCAAGATGGGACAGGGCCTTATGGCTACACCTTC. Encoded protein: CASSQDGTGPYGYTF.

This clone was picked up a small number of times. This chain joins TRBV5-6 and TRBJ2-7; 8 bases fit TRBD1. J lost 4 bases, V lost 7 bases, and 10 bases had no gene match. Germline V CDR1 and CDR2: SGHDT, YYEEEE. The CDR3 extends over 14 amino acids. The CDR3 DNA sequence: TGTGCCAGCCGCGACAGGGGAAGTCGGTACGAGCAGTACTTC. Translated: CASRDRGSRYEQYF.

The chain has TRBV20-1 and TRBJ1-3, with D possibly TRBD1 on 5 matching bases. The V end lost 3 bases, the J end lost 4 bases, and 10 bases lay between the germline ends. The CDR3 covers 13 residues. Germline loops: CDR1 DFQATT, CDR2 SNEGSKA (reference sequence). CDR3 sequence: CSASAGIGNTIYF. Here the CDR3 DNA reads TGCAGTGCTAGTGCAGGGATCGGAAACACCATATATTTT.

The chain carries TRBV2 and TRBJ1-2, with D possibly TRBD1 on 5 matching bases. CDR3 length equals 15 residues. In germline, CDR1 is SNHLY, CDR2 FYNNEI. V was shortened by 7 bases and J by 1 base, with 16 bases between the two germline ends. The DNA of the CDR3 is TGTGCCAGCAATCCACCCCCGGGGGGTAACTATGGCTACACCTTC. It codes for CASNPPPGGNYGYTF.

This chain connects TRBV7-6 to TRBJ2-7; 9 bases align to TRBD2. Losses at the gene ends were 1 base for V and 4 bases for J; bases not matched to a gene: 5. The CDR3 is 15 residues long. Germline-derived CDR1 and CDR2 are SGHVS and FNYEAQ. The chain's CDR3 is CASSLEGGGAYEQYF. CDR3 sequence (DNA): TGTGCCAGCAGCTTAGAAGGCGGGGGGGCATACGAGCAGTACTTC. Together with reference TRBV7-6 and TRBJ2-7, the CDR3 gives the full variable domain: GAGVSQSPRYKVTKRGQDVALRCDPISGHVSLYWYRQALGQGPEFLTYFNYEAQQDKSGLPNDRFSAERPEGSISTLTIQRTEQRDSAMYRCASSLEGGGAYEQYFGPGTRLTVT.

A note on this clone: Additional DNA sequences in this sample encode the identical CDR3. The rearrangement uses TRBV4-1 and TRBJ2-6; maybe TRBD2 (5 bases). With 0 bases removed from V and 2 bases from J, the gap between germline ends came to 8 bases. From germline, CDR1 is MGHRA and CDR2 YSYEKL. The length of the CDR3 is 16 residues. The CDR3 spells CASSQEAGAGANVLTF. The CDR3, as DNA: TGCGCCAGCAGCCAAGAAGCCGGGGCTGGGGCCAACGTCCTGACTTTC.

In this sample, this clone turned up once. The CDR3 protein is CASSQQTGSNTGELFF. CDR3 in DNA: TGTGCCAGCAGCCAGCAGACAGGGTCCAACACCGGGGAGCTGTTTTTT. J is TRBJ2-2 and V is TRBV7-6; 7 bases line up with TRBD1. J gave up 2 bases and V 5 bases, and 8 bases lay outside the gene matches. CDR3 size: 16 residues. Per germline, CDR1 SGHVS and CDR2 FNYEAQ.

This clone occurred a few times. V gene TRBV7-9 combines with J gene TRBJ2-2, with TRBD1 matching over 8 bases. V was pared by 8 bases and J by 1 base, with 6 bases of the junction left unmatched. Germline lookup yields CDR1 SEHNR and CDR2 FQNEAQ (reference sequence). CDR3 length: 15 amino acids. The CDR3 bases are TGTGCCAGCCTAAGGACAGGGTGGAACACCGGGGAGCTGTTTTTT. As protein: CASLRTGWNTGELFF.

This rearrangement joins TRBV9 to TRBJ1-6; 7 bases are a match to TRBD1. Trimming took 4 bases from V and 7 from J; bases not matched to a gene: 8. Per germline, CDR1 SGDLS and CDR2 YYNGEE. The CDR3 totals 15 residues. The CDR3 loop reads CASSPGQVRNSPLHF. As DNA, the CDR3 is TGTGCCAGCAGCCCCGGACAGGTGAGGAATTCACCCCTCCACTTT.

This clone has only one observation. This chain links TRBV28 with TRBJ2-2; D might be TRBD1 (6 bases). CDR1 MDHEN and CDR2 SYDVKM come from the germline V gene. V lost 5 bases and J lost 5, with 15 bases in between. The CDR3 has 15 residues. The CDR3: CASSPPRGSTGELFF. CDR3 nucleotide sequence: TGTGCCAGCAGTCCCCCCAGGGGAAGTACCGGGGAGCTGTTTTTT.